Shown below are 5 T cell receptor beta chains from a single sample sequenced in a study of T-cell memory formation after mild COVID-19. TCRdb re-called the 5' RACE reads through MiXCR, storing one row per CDR3 protein. The profile covers some 180,000 distinct CDR3 sequences, with under 15% appearing a single time and roughly 3.3% taken by the ten largest. The specimen was PBMCs or a T cell subset sorted from them (not recorded which). These receptors came from a man between 18 and 29 years old who had mild COVID-19 (a few samples of this study predate the infection). Cell type and time point are not known.

The chain links TRBV4-1 to TRBJ2-5; possible D gene TRBD1, 5 bases. The germline V gene encodes CDR1 MGHRA and CDR2 YSYEKL. Trimming removed 0 bases at V and 2 bases at J, with 16 bases between. CDR3 length: 17 residues. This CDR3 is CASSQDNQGKRQETQYF. The CDR3 bases are TGCGCCAGCAGCCAAGATAATCAGGGCAAAAGACAAGAGACCCAGTACTTC.

J is TRBJ2-1 and V is TRBV28; D unclear. CDR1 MDHEN and CDR2 SYDVKM come from the germline V gene. This CDR3 has 13 amino acids. Trimming removed 6 bases from V and 6 bases from J, with 12 bases in between. DNA of the CDR3: TGTGCCAGCAGCTCAAGGCTGGGCAATGAGCAGTTCTTC. Protein: CASSSRLGNEQFF.

This clonotype was detected many times. The V call is TRBV5-1, the J call TRBJ2-5; 11 bases are a match to TRBD2. The CDR3 covers 15 residues. CDR1 and CDR2 from the germline V gene are SGHRS and YFSETQ. The junction had 5 bases not matched to a gene; V was cut back by 2 bases and J by 5 bases. CDR3 sequence (DNA): TGCGCCAGCAGCTTCGGTAGCGGGGGGGCCGAGACCCAGTACTTC. The encoded protein is CASSFGSGGAETQYF.

This chain joins TRBV6-5 and TRBJ2-3; D not certain. The V gene lost 2 bases and the J gene lost 6 bases, with 9 bases spanning the gap. This CDR3 is 13 amino acids long. The germline CDR1 and CDR2 sequences are MNHEY and SVGAGI. CDR3 residues: CASSYPAADTQYF. For the CDR3, the DNA is TGTGCCAGCAGTTACCCTGCCGCCGATACGCAGTATTTT.

This chain connects TRBV6-5 to TRBJ2-3, with D possibly matching TRBD1 (6 bases). With 6 bases removed from V and 3 bases from J, the gap between germline ends came to 10 bases. The CDR3 spans 13 residues. CDR1 MNHEY and CDR2 SVGAGI come from the germline V gene. The CDR3, as DNA: TGTGCCAGCAGCCATCAGGGGACAGATACGCAGTATTTT. Translated: CASSHQGTDTQYF.